Given below is one T cell receptor (beta chain) in context. Its antigen is unknown. The data were obtained in a study of graft-versus-host responses after intestinal transplantation. Study summary: Among the recipients, all got anti-thymocyte globulin induction and then tacrolimus and steroids for around 3 years.

Assay used: immunoSEQ multiplex PCR; TCRdb lists only in-frame clones, some missing. This sample carries about 85,000 clones, 75% to 95% of them seen once, and the ten largest clones take 7.6%. Broader study findings: Early after transplant, HvG clones declined as circulating GvH clones peaked.

CDR3 size: 14 residues. Germline loops: CDR1 SEHNR, CDR2 FQNEAQ (reference sequence). Deletions cut 1 base from V and 8 bases from J, with 14 bases between. The TCR comes from a human donor who was the organ donor for an intestinal transplant. The gene calls are TRBV7-9 and TRBJ1-2; tentative D call: TRBD1 (5 bases). Sequencing used unstimulated CD8+ T cells sorted from spleen or lymph node cells, obtained before transplant. CDR3 in DNA: TGTGCCAGCAGCTTAGGCGAGGGGCTTAGGGGCTACACCTTC. Translated, it gives CASSLGEGLRGYTF.